The source of this T cell receptor (beta chain) is a study of Ad26.COV2.S vaccination and SARS-CoV-2 variants. For the study at large: Donor allocation was to the COV1001 Ad26.COV2.S trial arm. Donor got 5x10^10 or 1x10^11 viral particles of Ad26.COV2.S.

Notes on the study in general: Vaccinated individuals (as opposed to placebo recipients) had higher spike-specific TCR breadth. Non-spike TCR breadth was similar in vaccine and placebo recipients.

Treatment denoted: 15 to 20 received Ad26.COV2.S at low or high dose, single or two shots; about 5 received placebo; per-sample allocation not given. Samples came from day 63 after the first vaccine or placebo injection. Turning to this clone: What it binds is not known.

Clones were read by immunoSEQ multiplex PCR, and TCRdb kept only the in-frame ones, dropping some. The sample gives about 680,000 clones, roughly 90% of which show up once; about 1.5% is in the top ten. CDR1 and CDR2 from the germline V gene are MNHEY and SMNVEV (reference sequence). Trimming stripped 2 bases from V and 5 bases from J, with 7 bases between. The CDR3 consists of 12 residues. This sequence was found in a person between 18 and 65 years old who received the Ad26.COV2.S COVID-19 vaccine or a placebo. The chain has TRBV27 and TRBJ2-7; D perhaps matches TRBD1 (6 bases). This material consisted of peripheral blood, taken in a trial of Ad26.COV2.S vaccine versus placebo. CDR3 amino acids: CASSLPGDEQYF. DNA of the CDR3: TGTGCCAGCAGTTTACCAGGGGACGAGCAGTACTTC.